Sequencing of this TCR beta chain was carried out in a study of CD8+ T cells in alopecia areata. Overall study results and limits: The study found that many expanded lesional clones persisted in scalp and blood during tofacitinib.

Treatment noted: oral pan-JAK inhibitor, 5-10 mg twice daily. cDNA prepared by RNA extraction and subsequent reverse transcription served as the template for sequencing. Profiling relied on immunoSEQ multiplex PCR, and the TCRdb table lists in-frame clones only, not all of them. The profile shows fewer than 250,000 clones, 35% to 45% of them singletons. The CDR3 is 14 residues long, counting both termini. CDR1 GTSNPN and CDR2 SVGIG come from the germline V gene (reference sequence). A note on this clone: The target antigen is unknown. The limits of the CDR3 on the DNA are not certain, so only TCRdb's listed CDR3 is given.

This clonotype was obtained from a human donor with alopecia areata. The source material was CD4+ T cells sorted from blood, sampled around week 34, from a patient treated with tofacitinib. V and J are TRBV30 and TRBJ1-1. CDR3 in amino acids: CAWTSGQKNTEAFF.